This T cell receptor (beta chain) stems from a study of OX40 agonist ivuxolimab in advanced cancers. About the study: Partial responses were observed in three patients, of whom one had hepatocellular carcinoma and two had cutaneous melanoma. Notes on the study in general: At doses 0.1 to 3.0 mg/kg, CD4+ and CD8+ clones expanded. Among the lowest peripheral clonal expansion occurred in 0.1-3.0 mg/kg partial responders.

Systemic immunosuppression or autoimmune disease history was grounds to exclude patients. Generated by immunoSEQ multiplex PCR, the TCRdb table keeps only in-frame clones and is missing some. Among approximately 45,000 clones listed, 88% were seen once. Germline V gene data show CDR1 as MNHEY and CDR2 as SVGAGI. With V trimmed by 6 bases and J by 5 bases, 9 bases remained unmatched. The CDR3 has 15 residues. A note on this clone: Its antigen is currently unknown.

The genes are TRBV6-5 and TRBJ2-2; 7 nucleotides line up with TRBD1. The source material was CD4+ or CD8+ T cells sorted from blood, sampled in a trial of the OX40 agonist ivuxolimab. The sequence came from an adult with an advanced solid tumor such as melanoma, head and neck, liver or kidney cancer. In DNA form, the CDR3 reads TGTGCCAGCAGCCGCCTTACAGGGGATACCGGGGAGCTGTTTTTT. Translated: CASSRLTGDTGELFF.